One and the same sample provided the 12 T cell receptor beta chains below, sequenced in a study of blood T cells in healthy people across ages. Next came a second PCR, run for about 7 to 12 cycles, which used a sample-barcoded 5' primer along with a J-beta primer mix. MiXCR, applied by TCRdb to the 5' RACE reads, yields one record per CDR3 protein. The table lists over a million distinct CDR3 sequences, 42% of them singletons. The sample consisted of blood. The receptors come from a woman aged 18-35 years in good health.

This clonotype appeared many times. J is TRBJ2-7 and V is TRBV6-5; D gene ambiguous. Trimming removed 4 bases at V and 6 bases at J, with 10 bases between. The CDR3 consists of 12 residues. CDR1 is MNHEY and CDR2 is SVGAGI in the germline V gene. The CDR3 nucleotides read TGTGCCAGCAGTTCCCCCCCGGGCGAGCAGTACTTC. Protein product: CASSSPPGEQYF.

This clonotype was recorded a few times. The chain is built from TRBV9 and TRBJ2-3, with a possible D match to TRBD2 (5 bases). V lost 2 bases and J lost 1, with 11 bases in between. This CDR3 contains 15 residues. Per the germline V gene, CDR1 is SGDLS and CDR2 is YYNGEE. The DNA for the CDR3 is TGTGCCAGCAGCGTCCACTGGCGGGGCACAGATACGCAGTATTTT. Amino acid sequence: CASSVHWRGTDTQYF.

This clonotype was counted a few times. The genes are TRBV6-6 and TRBJ1-2; D perhaps matches TRBD1 (5 bases). Trimming stripped 0 bases from V and 7 bases from J, with 12 bases between. Germline CDR1 is MNHNY and CDR2 is SVGAGI (reference sequence). The CDR3 contains 14 residues. CDR3 nucleotide sequence: TGTGCCAGCAGTTACTCCCCCCAGGGCTTTGGCTACACCTTC. Residues: CASSYSPQGFGYTF.

This clonotype was found once. The genes are TRBV6-5 and TRBJ1-4; weak D call: TRBD1 (5 bases). The CDR3 is 16 amino acids. The germline gives CDR1 MNHEY, CDR2 SVGAGI. V dropped 0 bases and J dropped 8 bases, with 16 bases sitting between them. The CDR3 DNA reads as TGTGCCAGCAGTTACTCACCGGGGCCTCTTAGGGAAAAACTGTTTTTT. Translating gives CASSYSPGPLREKLFF.

The chain employs TRBV7-9 and TRBJ1-5; D perhaps matches TRBD1 (6 bases). V gave up 5 bases and J gave up 3 bases, with 11 bases separating them. The germline gives CDR1 SEHNR, CDR2 FQNEAQ (reference sequence). The CDR3 sequence is 14 residues long. Here the CDR3 DNA reads TGTGCCAGCAGCACGGGACACCCCAATCAGCCCCAGCATTTT. It encodes CASSTGHPNQPQHF.

The chain uses TRBV25-1 and TRBJ2-1, with D perhaps matching TRBD2 (5 bases). CDR1 and CDR2 (germline): MGHDK, SYGVNS. The CDR3 covers 14 residues. Trimming took 2 bases from V and 8 from J, leaving 13 bases between them. The CDR3 spells CASSEERPGDEQFF. The CDR3 nucleotides are TGTGCCAGCAGTGAAGAGCGGCCCGGCGATGAGCAGTTCTTC. Full variable domain (missing parts from reference TRBV25-1 and TRBJ2-1): EADIYQTPRYLVIGTGKKITLECSQTMGHDKMYWYQQDPGMELHLIHYSYGVNSTEKGDLSSESTVSRIRTEHFPLTLESARPSHTSQYLCASSEERPGDEQFFGPGTRLTVL.

This clonotype turned up a few times. The rearrangement links TRBV2 to TRBJ2-4, with 8 bases that match TRBD2. The CDR3 extends over 15 amino acids. J gave up 13 bases and V 7 bases, and 18 bases lay outside the gene matches. Germline V gene sequence: CDR1 SNHLY, CDR2 FYNNEI. The CDR3 protein is CASTSISGTTREQYF. Written as DNA, the CDR3 is TGTGCCAGCACTTCGATTAGCGGGACCACCAGGGAGCAGTACTTC.

As to this clonotype: A much bigger clone sits one base away, suggesting this may be a read error. The chain joins TRBV4-1 to TRBJ2-3, with a possible D match to TRBD1 (6 bases). Germline CDR1 MGHRA, CDR2 YSYEKL. The CDR3 runs to 15 residues. The CDR3 bases are TGCGTCAGCTCACTTTGGACAGAGGAAACAGATACGCAGTATTTT. Amino acid sequence: CVSSLWTEETDTQYF.

This clonotype was detected only a few times. DNA of the CDR3: TGTGCCAGCAGTACTTATCAGCCCCAGCATTTT. This gives the protein CASSTYQPQHF. This chain joins TRBV6-1 and TRBJ1-5; no reliable D call. Deletions cut 5 bases from V and 5 bases from J, with 4 bases between. The CDR3 sequence is 11 residues long. Germline CDR1 and CDR2: MNHNS and SASEGT.

This clonotype came up a few times. V is TRBV5-1 and J is TRBJ2-5; 10 bases are shared with TRBD1. The end of the DNA fits TRBJ2-7 better, so the J call may be wrong. The germline CDR1 and CDR2 sequences are SGHRS and YFSETQ. The CDR3 length is 20 residues. The CDR3 nucleotides read TGCGCCAGCAGCTTGGCCCCGCGCGGTCTGCAGGGACAGGGGCACAACGAGCAGTACTTC. It encodes CASSLAPRGLQGQGHNEQYF.

In its sample, this clonotype was seen a few times. The J gene is TRBJ2-1, the V gene TRBV18; TRBD1 matches 8 bases. V trimming: 3 bases; J trimming: 0 bases; junction bases outside the gene matches: 1. CDR3 size: 15 residues. Germline CDR1 and CDR2: KGHSH and LQKENI. DNA for the CDR3: TGTGCCAGCTCACCGGGACAGGTCTCCTACAATGAGCAGTTCTTC. Amino acids: CASSPGQVSYNEQFF. Complete variable domain (other parts from reference TRBV18 and TRBJ2-1): NAGVMQNPRHLVRRRGQEARLRCSPMKGHSHVYWYRQLPEEGLKFMVYLQKENIIDESGMPKERFSAEFPKEGPSILRIQQVVRGDSAAYFCASSPGQVSYNEQFFGPGTRLTVL.

The rearrangement joins TRBV5-1 to TRBJ2-5; D is unclear. The V and J ends lost 4 bases and 5 bases respectively, with 21 bases between them. Germline V gene data show CDR1 as SGHRS and CDR2 as YFSETQ. The CDR3 has 16 residues. CDR3 sequence (DNA): TGCGCCAGCAGCCCTGGAAGTGGAACGGGCTCCGAGACCCAGTACTTC. As protein: CASSPGSGTGSETQYF.